This record concerns one TCR beta chain sequence. In the source study's methods: Estimated nucleated cell counts came from reference gene primer amplification. Profiled with immunoSEQ multiplex PCR; TCRdb holds only in-frame clones, not every one. V and J calls and clone size are copied from that table; D and trimming were computed from the DNA. The table records fewer than 40,000 clones, approximately 89% of them present only once. The record originates from a study of blood T cell repertoires in COVID-19. Study overall: PBMCs, B-cell-depleted T cells, or T cells were the source of the cDNA or gDNA that made up the material.

Per germline, CDR1 MNHEY and CDR2 SVGAGI. Trimming shortened V by 0 bases and J by 9 bases, and 15 bases separated the two germline ends. The CDR3 length is 15 residues. The chain employs TRBV6-5 and TRBJ1-5, with D possibly TRBD1 on 6 matching bases. The sequence derives from a man aged 80 or over with acute or convalescent COVID-19. The sample consisted of peripheral blood. The CDR3 DNA sequence: TGTGCCAGCAGTTACTCGAGTAATCAGGGGACGCCCCAGCATTTT. It specifies CASSYSSNQGTPQHF.